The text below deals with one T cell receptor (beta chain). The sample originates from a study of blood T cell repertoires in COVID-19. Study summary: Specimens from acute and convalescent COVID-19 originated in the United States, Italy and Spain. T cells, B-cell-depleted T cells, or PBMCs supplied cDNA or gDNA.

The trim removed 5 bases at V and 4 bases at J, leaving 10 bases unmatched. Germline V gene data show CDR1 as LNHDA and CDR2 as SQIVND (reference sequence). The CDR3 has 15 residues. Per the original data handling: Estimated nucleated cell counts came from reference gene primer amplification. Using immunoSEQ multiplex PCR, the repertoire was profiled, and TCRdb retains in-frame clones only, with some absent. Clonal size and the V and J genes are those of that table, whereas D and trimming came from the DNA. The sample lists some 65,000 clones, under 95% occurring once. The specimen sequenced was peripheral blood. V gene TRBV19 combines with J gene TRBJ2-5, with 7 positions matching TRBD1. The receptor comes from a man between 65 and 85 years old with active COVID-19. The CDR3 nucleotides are TGTGCCAGTAGTTCTACGGGACAGTTTCGAGAGACCCAGTACTTC. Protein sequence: CASSSTGQFRETQYF.